A single sample is the source of the 17 T cell receptor beta chains below, sequenced in a study of PD-1 blockade in classical Hodgkin lymphoma. Each patient experienced a relapse that followed autologous stem cell transplantation, and brentuximab vedotin exposure varied. Using immunoSEQ multiplex PCR, the repertoire was profiled, and TCRdb retains in-frame clones only, with some absent. Seen here are tens of thousands of clones, 65% to 75% observed once, and the top ten hold more than 25%. The source material was peripheral blood mononuclear cells (PBMCs), sampled before the second cycle of nivolumab. The receptors come from a human donor with classical Hodgkin lymphoma.

The chain employs TRBV5-3 and TRBJ1-6; D is undetermined. TRBV5-3 is an ORF, and what it does is uncertain. The CDR3 covers 19 residues. V shed 1 base and J shed 9 bases, with 26 bases lying between them. CDR3 in DNA: TGTGCCAGAAGCTTGCGGCTTGATGGCGTCTGCTACCTTCTTTCACCCCTCCACTTT. Protein sequence: CARSLRLDGVCYLLSPLHF.

The chain recombines TRBV19 with TRBJ2-5; D could derive from TRBD1 or TRBD2 (5 bases each). V was shortened by 3 bases and J by 2 bases, with 16 bases between the two germline ends. CDR3 length: 16 amino acids. Germline CDR1 reads LNHDA; CDR2 reads SQIVND (reference sequence). The CDR3 DNA reads as TGTGCCAGTAGTATCAGAGGGGATTTGGGTCAAGAGACCCAGTACTTC. Amino acids: CASSIRGDLGQETQYF.

This chain connects TRBV30 to TRBJ2-2, with a weak D call TRBD2 (6 bases). CDR3 length: 14 amino acids. Trimming shortened V by 3 bases and J by 0 bases, and 8 bases separated the two germline ends. In germline, CDR1 is GTSNPN, CDR2 SVGIG (reference sequence). CDR3 residues: CAWRGGPNTGELFF. The CDR3 DNA reads as TGTGCCTGGAGGGGGGGACCGAACACCGGGGAGCTGTTTTTT.

This clone showed up just a few times. This chain uses TRBV6-1 with TRBJ1-4; no clear D gene. The length of the CDR3 is 11 residues. Deletions cut 2 bases from V and 10 bases from J, with 5 bases between. CDR1 MNHNS and CDR2 SASEGT come from the germline V gene. The CDR3 sequence: CASSEIGKLFF. CDR3 in DNA: TGTGCCAGCAGTGAAATCGGAAAACTGTTTTTT.

V is TRBV5-1 and J is TRBJ1-2, with D perhaps matching TRBD1 (5 bases). Per germline, CDR1 SGHRS and CDR2 YFSETQ. This CDR3 is built from 14 residues. Trimming shortened V by 4 bases and J by 8 bases, and 18 bases separated the two germline ends. CDR3 nucleotide sequence: TGCGCCAGCAGCGCCGGGACTCTCGGATCCGGCTACACCTTC. Amino acids: CASSAGTLGSGYTF.

V is TRBV6-5 and J is TRBJ2-7, with 8 bases fitting TRBD1. CDR1 and CDR2 (germline): MNHEY, SVGAGI. V was pared by 4 bases and J by 8 bases, with 10 bases of the junction left unmatched. The CDR3 spans 14 residues. The DNA of the CDR3 is TGTGCCAGCAGTTTGGGACAGGCACCTACGAAGCAGTACTTC. Translated, it gives CASSLGQAPTKQYF.

This clone was counted a few times. The chain combines TRBV29-1 with TRBJ1-1; D not certain. CDR1 and CDR2 from the germline V gene are SQVTM and ANQGSEA. This CDR3 has 10 amino acids. With 7 bases removed from V and 7 bases from J, the gap between germline ends came to 10 bases. CDR3 DNA sequence: TGCAGCGCTTCGAGCCTTGAAGCTTTCTTT. It specifies CSASSLEAFF.

V and J are TRBV7-9 and TRBJ2-3; tentative D call: TRBD2 (6 bases). CDR1 and CDR2 from the germline V gene are SEHNR and FQNEAQ (reference sequence). The CDR3 is made up of 12 amino acids. Trimming took 11 bases from V and 6 from J, leaving 15 bases between them. CDR3 in DNA: TGTGCCTCCCTCGGGAGATTGGATACGCAGTATTTT. Translating it yields CASLGRLDTQYF.

The chain has TRBV27 and TRBJ1-2, with 9 bases fitting TRBD1. V lost 7 bases and J lost 7; bases outside the gene matches: 10. Germline loops: CDR1 MNHEY, CDR2 SMNVEV (reference sequence). The CDR3 length is 14 residues. The CDR3 here is CASKFWDRVGGYTF. The CDR3, as DNA: TGTGCCAGCAAGTTTTGGGACAGGGTTGGTGGCTACACCTTC.

This clone occurred many times. Other DNA sequences in this specimen translate into the identical CDR3. The V gene is TRBV19, the J gene TRBJ1-2; TRBD1 aligns across 7 bases. The V gene end was trimmed by 3 bases and the J gene end by 7 bases; junction bases not matched to a gene: 2. Germline values: CDR1 LNHDA, CDR2 SQIVND (reference sequence). The CDR3 is made up of 12 amino acids. The CDR3 nucleotides are TGTGCCAGTAGTATCGCAGGGGGTGGCTACACCTTC. Translating gives CASSIAGGGYTF. Full variable domain (missing parts from reference TRBV19 and TRBJ1-2): DGGITQSPKYLFRKEGQNVTLSCEQNLNHDAMYWYRQDPGQGLRLIYYSQIVNDFQKGDIAEGYSVSREKKESFPLTVTSAQKNPTAFYLCASSIAGGGYTFGSGTRLTVV.

V is TRBV28 and J is TRBJ1-5, with a tentative D call TRBD1 (6 bases). CDR1 MDHEN and CDR2 SYDVKM come from the germline V gene. V lost 6 bases to trimming and J lost 10 bases, with 13 bases between them. The CDR3 is made up of 12 amino acids. The CDR3 is CASSPLQGPQHF. The CDR3 DNA reads TGTGCCAGCAGCCCTCTACAGGGACCCCAGCATTTT.

The V call is TRBV30, the J call TRBJ2-7, with TRBD1 matching 7 bases. V lost 3 bases, J lost 6 bases, and 5 bases stayed unmatched. Per germline, CDR1 GTSNPN and CDR2 SVGIG (reference sequence). This CDR3 comprises 12 residues. The CDR3 DNA follows: TGTGCCTGGAGGGGATACAGGGGCGAGCAGTACTTC. Residues: CAWRGYRGEQYF.

This clone has a handful of counts. The genes are TRBV5-4 and TRBJ2-1; 7 positions match TRBD1. The CDR3 runs 15 residues. The germline V gene has CDR1 SGHNT and CDR2 YYREEE (reference sequence). J was trimmed by 2 bases and V by 4 bases; bases with no gene match: 6. The CDR3 region is CASSPGTVTYNEQFF. The CDR3 coding sequence is TGTGCCAGCAGCCCCGGGACAGTAACCTACAATGAGCAGTTCTTC.

This clone was seen a handful of times. The chain is built from TRBV19 and TRBJ1-2, with D perhaps matching TRBD1 (5 bases). V lost 3 bases and J lost 8, with 13 bases in between. Per the germline V gene, CDR1 is LNHDA and CDR2 is SQIVND (reference sequence). There are 13 residues in the CDR3. In DNA form, the CDR3 reads TGTGCCAGTAGTATTTTAGAGGGGAACGGCTACACCTTC. Protein sequence: CASSILEGNGYTF.

This rearrangement joins TRBV30 to TRBJ2-5, with D perhaps TRBD2 (6 bases). Germline V gene lookup returns CDR1 GTSNPN and CDR2 SVGIG (reference sequence). CDR3 length: 14 amino acids. Trimming removed 0 bases from V and 5 bases from J, with 13 bases in between. The CDR3 bases are TGTGCCTGGAGTGTAGGAGGGAACATGGAGACCCAGTACTTC. This codes for CAWSVGGNMETQYF.

The chain has TRBV6-5 and TRBJ1-2, with D unresolved. The CDR3 length is 15 residues. Per germline, CDR1 MNHEY and CDR2 SVGAGI. Trimming stripped 2 bases from V and 4 bases from J, with 14 bases between. The CDR3 nucleotides read TGTGCCAGCAGTTACGGTGGGCAGGCAACCTATGGCTACACCTTC. This encodes CASSYGGQATYGYTF.

V is TRBV2 and J is TRBJ1-5; TRBD1 matches at 7 bases. The germline V gene has CDR1 SNHLY and CDR2 FYNNEI. Germline trimming cut 0 bases from V and 5 bases from J; bases unmatched to any gene: 13. The CDR3 is 18 amino acids. DNA for the CDR3: TGTGCCAGCAGTGAAGCGGGAAACACCGGGACAGTCTATCAGCCCCAGCATTTT. The encoded protein is CASSEAGNTGTVYQPQHF.